This T cell receptor beta chain was sequenced in a study of shared clonotypes between healthy human individuals (TCRdb year 2020). As for the study more broadly: The cohort comprised two women and a few men aged 18 to 49 years. Each donor's leukapheresis produced roughly between roughly 0.85 and 10 billion PBMCs. To estimate repertoire size and how much clonotype sharing occurs between individuals, the study deeply sequenced the blood TCR repertoires of several healthy adults. To increase sequencing depth and limit assay-specific biases, TCR repertoire library preparation and sequencing were carried out by different laboratories using diverse techniques. For each donor, CD4 naive and CD4 memory were each run on three plates, CD8 naive on two plates, and CD8 memory on one plate.

For this clone: The antigen this receptor binds is unknown. Within one base of it there is no much larger clone, and no base qualities were kept.

From a lookup of the germline V gene, CDR1 and CDR2 are SGHNT and YENEEA. V lost 6 bases and J lost 6 bases; the stretch between them is 13 bases long. The CDR3 covers 13 residues, taking in both the cysteine and the phenylalanine. This entry keeps only the CDR3 DNA: 39 bases, framed from base 1. Healthy HIV-negative adults with no recently reported acute infections or vaccinations were included as donors. Every donor was a Caucasian adult residing in Nashville, Tennessee, USA. CD4+ T cells were enriched by magnetic negative selection, after which naive cells were positively selected on CD45RA and the negative fraction was taken as the memory subset. After blood collection by leukapheresis, PBMCs were isolated using Ficoll-Histopaque density gradient centrifugation and then cryopreserved in the vapor phase of liquid nitrogen. Purity and quantity of every magnetically sorted T cell population were checked by analytical flow cytometry. Genomic DNA was isolated from each sorted fraction and quantified by UV absorbance on a Nanodrop 2000c.

The study at large found these results: Clonotypes shared by all four sorted-subset donors showed higher generation probabilities than non-shared clonotypes. Even with the large sequencing depth, rarefaction of the sorted-subset datasets indicated that sequencing was incomplete. Approximately 5% of naive CD4, more than 3% of naive CD8, roughly 2.4% of memory CD4, and over 0.35% of memory CD8 clonotypes were shared across a few donors. Based on pairwise subsampling, the degree of clonotype sharing among donors was expected to be affected by sequencing depth. Because the study included a small number of donors, the genetic and exposure-history diversity represented was limited. Naive subsets generally had larger estimated clonotype richness than memory subsets. Sampling was restricted to blood, and TCR repertoires in tissue are likely to differ from TCR repertoires in blood.

Using the deep immunoSEQ assay, TCR CDR3 regions were amplified from genomic DNA by multiplex PCR. For each cell subset, the extracted genomic DNA was distributed evenly across all wells of several immunoSEQ 96-well plates, and each plate served as one replicate. Each replicate PCR for sorted subsets received 200 ng genomic DNA, equal to about 30,000 T cell genomes. Purified libraries were measured with a Qubit 3.0 fluorometer, size-checked on a Bioanalyzer 2100, and measured again with the KAPA Library Quantification kit. Every immunoSEQ 96-well plate was sequenced on a dedicated single-read 150-cycle Illumina NextSeq 550 flow cell. The original methods were these. Because only junctional sequences without quality scores were contained in the immunoSEQ output, filtering matching that applied to full-length reads could not be performed. To assign V/J genes and CDR3, sequences were annotated using PyIR, a Python wrapper for IgBLAST v1.9, with IMGT germline references. Reads with weak V/J assignments (E-value above 1e-6), missing CDR3, stop codons, out-of-frame junctions, or ambiguous translated residues were removed. V3J clonotypes were defined by identical inferred V gene, J gene, and CDR3 amino acid sequence. To compute the percentage overlap between repertoires, the number of shared unique clonotypes was divided by the size of the smaller repertoire. Three approaches were used to assess repertoire richness: RTK rarefaction, the Chao1 estimator, and Recon v2.1 estimates of unobserved clonotypes. OLGA was used to compute generation probabilities for all TCRbeta clonotypes that the gDNA method yielded from four donors. The clones in this table, taken by TCRdb from immuneACCESS, are in-frame only. Not every clone is retained; where verified, under half of the shortfall comes from an unresolved V gene, and the cause of the rest is unknown. V and J calls and clone size are copied from that table; D and trimming were computed from the DNA. This sample lists about 1.1 million clones; around 77% were detected once. The ten largest clones add up to almost 0.9% of the sample.

The receptor chain draws on TRBV11-3 and TRBJ2-3; TRBD1 is a weak D gene call, 5 bases matching. This clonotype was obtained from a man aged 18 to 30 in good health. Some clones in this sample may be carry-over from other donors' samples. Material for sequencing was memory CD4+ T cells from PBMCs. The sample's cell subset or site label, in plain terms: CD45RA-negative fraction. At the DNA level, the sequence is TGTGCCAGCAGTCAAAACCGACAGGATACGCAGTATTTT. Translated, this gives CASSQNRQDTQYF.